This TCR beta chain was captured in a study of shared clonotypes between healthy human individuals. CDR1 SGDLS and CDR2 YYNGEE come from the germline V gene. The CDR3 loop spans 16 amino acids. J lost 9 bases, V lost 3 bases, and 13 bases had no gene match. Assay: immunoSEQ multiplex PCR; the TCRdb copy retains only in-frame clones and omits some. The table has about 690,000 clones, less than 95% seen once. The J gene is TRBJ2-1, the V gene TRBV9; 9 bases map to TRBD1. The sequencing input was memory CD8+ T cells from PBMCs. The subset denotes: CD45RO+ cells pooled with CCR7-negative TemRA cells. The sequence came from a man younger than 35 in good health. Some clones in this sample may be carry-over from other donors' samples. In nucleotides, the CDR3 is TGTGCCAGCAGCGCTACGGGGACAGGGTTTCTGGGTGAGCAGTTCTTC. Protein: CASSATGTGFLGEQFF. The entire variable domain, with the rest obtained from reference TRBV9 and TRBJ2-1, is as follows: DSGVTQTPKHLITATGQRVTLRCSPRSGDLSVYWYQQSLDQGLQFLIQYYNGEERAKGNILERFSAQQFPDLHSELNLSSLELGDSALYFCASSATGTGFLGEQFFGPGTRLTVL.